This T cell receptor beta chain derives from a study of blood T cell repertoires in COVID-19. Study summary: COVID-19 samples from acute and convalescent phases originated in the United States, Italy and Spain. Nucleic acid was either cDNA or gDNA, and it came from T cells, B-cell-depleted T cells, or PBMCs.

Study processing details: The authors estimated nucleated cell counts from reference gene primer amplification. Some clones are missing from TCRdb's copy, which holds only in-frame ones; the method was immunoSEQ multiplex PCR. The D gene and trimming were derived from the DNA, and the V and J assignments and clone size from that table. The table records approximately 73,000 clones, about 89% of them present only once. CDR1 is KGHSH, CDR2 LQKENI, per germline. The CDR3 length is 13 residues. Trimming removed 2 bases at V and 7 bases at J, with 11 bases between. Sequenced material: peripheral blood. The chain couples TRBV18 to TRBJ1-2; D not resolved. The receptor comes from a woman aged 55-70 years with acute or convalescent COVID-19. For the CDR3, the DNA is TGTGCCAGCTCACCAAAAGAGGGCGGTGGCTACACCTTC. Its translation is CASSPKEGGGYTF. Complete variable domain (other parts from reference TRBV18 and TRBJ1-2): NAGVMQNPRHLVRRRGQEARLRCSPMKGHSHVYWYRQLPEEGLKFMVYLQKENIIDESGMPKERFSAEFPKEGPSILRIQQVVRGDSAAYFCASSPKEGGGYTFGSGTRLTVV.